The 23 T cell receptor beta chains below were found in one sample sequenced in a study of cytomegalovirus exposure and HLA in healthy donors. The PCR employed 60 Vbeta primers together with 13 Jbeta primers. Method: immunoSEQ multiplex PCR; TCRdb's copy keeps in-frame clones and lacks some. The repertoire holds 70,000 to 85,000 clones, roughly 60% seen once, with around 5.8% in the top ten. Sequencing used PBMCs. The receptors come from a man aged 25 to 40 in good health and CMV-seropositive.

V and J are TRBV30 and TRBJ2-1, with 13 bases that match TRBD2. From germline, CDR1 is GTSNPN and CDR2 SVGIG (reference sequence). CDR3 length equals 16 residues. Trimming at V came to 0 bases and at J to 7 bases, leaving 6 bases not matched to a gene. The CDR3 sequence: CAWSVLTSGGANEQFF. The CDR3 DNA follows: TGTGCCTGGAGTGTCCTTACTAGCGGGGGGGCAAATGAGCAGTTCTTC.

V gene TRBV9 combines with J gene TRBJ2-7; a weak D match, TRBD1 (6 bases). Germline V gene data show CDR1 as SGDLS and CDR2 as YYNGEE. The CDR3 loop spans 14 amino acids. Trimming stripped 4 bases from V and 4 bases from J, with 15 bases between. This chain's CDR3 is CASSRTGTQYEQYF. For the CDR3, the DNA is TGTGCCAGCAGCAGAACCGGGACACAGTACGAGCAGTACTTC.

This clone was counted once. The chain employs TRBV19 and TRBJ1-1; unclear D gene. This CDR3 has 15 amino acids. V was pared by 1 base and J by 0 bases, with 9 bases between. Germline V gives CDR1 LNHDA, CDR2 SQIVND (reference sequence). In DNA, the CDR3 is TGTGCCAGTAGTATAGGGGCAGGAATGAACACTGAAGCTTTCTTT. It yields the protein CASSIGAGMNTEAFF.

The V and J genes are TRBV11-3 and TRBJ2-5, with 9 bases identical to TRBD2. The CDR3 spans 15 residues. Trimming cost V 2 bases and J 5 bases; bases outside gene matches: 6. Looked up from germline, CDR1 is SGHNT and CDR2 is YENEEA. In nucleotides, the CDR3 is TGTGCCAGCAGCTTACTATTAGCGGGAGCGGAGACCCAGTACTTC. The encoded protein is CASSLLLAGAETQYF. Combining the CDR3 with reference TRBV11-3 and TRBJ2-5 gives the whole variable domain EAGVVQSPRYKIIEKKQPVAFWCNPISGHNTLYWYLQNLGQGPELLIRYENEEAVDDSQLPKDRFSAERLKGVDSTLKIQPAELGDSAVYLCASSLLLAGAETQYFGPGTRLLVL.

V is TRBV28 and J is TRBJ2-7, with TRBD2 matching 11 bases. The CDR3 extends over 15 amino acids. Looked up from germline, CDR1 is MDHEN and CDR2 is SYDVKM. V lost 6 bases to trimming and J lost 0 bases; unmatched junction nucleotides: 4. In DNA form, the CDR3 reads TGTGCCAGCAGCCTAGCGGGAGGTTACTCCTACGAGCAGTACTTC. It is translated as CASSLAGGYSYEQYF.

This clone is a singleton in its sample. This chain links TRBV7-2 with TRBJ2-3, with TRBD2 matching over 10 bases. V lost 1 base to trimming and J lost 0 bases; unmatched junction nucleotides: 1. The CDR3 totals 16 residues. Germline assignment: CDR1 SGHTA and CDR2 FQGNSA. As DNA, the CDR3 is TGTGCCAGCAGCTTAGGGACTAGCGGTAGCACAGATACGCAGTATTTT. It translates to CASSLGTSGSTDTQYF.

The chain has TRBV27 and TRBJ2-3, with D possibly TRBD1 on 6 matching bases. Trimming stripped 3 bases from V and 4 bases from J, with 11 bases between. This CDR3 spans 14 amino acids. CDR1 MNHEY and CDR2 SMNVEV come from the germline V gene (reference sequence). The CDR3 sequence is CASSFYRVSDTQYF. CDR3 bases: TGTGCCAGCAGTTTCTACAGGGTGTCAGATACGCAGTATTTT.

The chain recombines TRBV19 with TRBJ2-6; 9 bases map to TRBD1. CDR1 and CDR2 (germline): LNHDA, SQIVND (reference sequence). The CDR3 has 18 amino acids. The V gene end was trimmed by 2 bases and the J gene end by 0 bases; junction bases not matched to a gene: 5. This CDR3 is CASSIRDRVDSGANVLTF. CDR3 DNA sequence: TGTGCCAGTAGTATACGGGACAGGGTGGACTCTGGGGCCAACGTCCTGACTTTC. The full variable domain, in which reference TRBV19 and TRBJ2-6 provide the parts outside the CDR3, is DGGITQSPKYLFRKEGQNVTLSCEQNLNHDAMYWYRQDPGQGLRLIYYSQIVNDFQKGDIAEGYSVSREKKESFPLTVTSAQKNPTAFYLCASSIRDRVDSGANVLTFGAGSRLTVL.

The rearrangement links TRBV19 to TRBJ2-1, with 11 nucleotides matching TRBD1. With V trimmed by 11 bases and J by 7 bases, 10 bases remained unmatched. The CDR3 sequence is 14 residues long. Germline assignment: CDR1 LNHDA and CDR2 SQIVND (reference sequence). The CDR3 nucleotides are TGTGCCGTTGCCGGGACAGGGGGTTTGAATGAGCAGTTCTTC. The encoded protein is CAVAGTGGLNEQFF.

This clone was observed a single time. The gene calls are TRBV2 and TRBJ2-7; the D gene is possibly TRBD1 (5 bases). The germline gives CDR1 SNHLY, CDR2 FYNNEI. Trimming cost V 8 bases and J 0 bases, with 14 bases left between them. The CDR3 spans 14 residues. This CDR3 reads CASQRQTFSYEQYF. The CDR3 region has the DNA TGTGCCAGCCAGCGACAGACTTTCTCCTACGAGCAGTACTTC.

The chain links TRBV7-9 to TRBJ2-5; 9 bases fit TRBD2. Trimming cost V 5 bases and J 2 bases; bases outside gene matches: 9. CDR1 SEHNR and CDR2 FQNEAQ come from the germline V gene (reference sequence). The CDR3 runs to 16 residues. The CDR3 DNA is TGTGCCAGCAGCCCGGGGGGTAGCGGGAGTCAAGAGACCCAGTACTTC. Translated, it gives CASSPGGSGSQETQYF.

J is TRBJ2-7 and V is TRBV27; 10 positions match TRBD2. Germline trimming cut 5 bases from V and 6 bases from J; bases unmatched to any gene: 13. The CDR3 is 16 amino acids. Germline V gene lookup returns CDR1 MNHEY and CDR2 SMNVEV (reference sequence). The CDR3 protein is CASSLILAGGPGEQYF. The CDR3 region has the DNA TGTGCCAGCAGTCTGATATTAGCGGGGGGCCCGGGCGAGCAGTACTTC.

This clone was counted a few times. The chain is built from TRBV29-1 and TRBJ2-1, with D possibly matching TRBD2 (6 bases). The CDR3 extends over 11 amino acids. Germline CDR1 SQVTM, CDR2 ANQGSEA. V lost 6 bases to trimming and J lost 9 bases, with 12 bases between them. Written as DNA, the CDR3 is TGCAGCGTGCCGGGGGTCCCTGAGCAGTTCTTC. This encodes CSVPGVPEQFF.

The chain is built from TRBV27 and TRBJ2-5; 9 bases align to TRBD1. J gave up 5 bases and V 6 bases, and 10 bases lay outside the gene matches. Germline V gene data show CDR1 as MNHEY and CDR2 as SMNVEV (reference sequence). This CDR3 has 15 amino acids. CDR3 protein: CASRFAGQGWETQYF. For the CDR3, the DNA is TGTGCCAGCAGGTTTGCGGGACAGGGTTGGGAGACCCAGTACTTC.

The chain has TRBV19 and TRBJ1-1, with D perhaps matching TRBD1 (6 bases). Trimming removed 2 bases at V and 3 bases at J, with 16 bases between. The CDR3 spans 16 residues. CDR1 is LNHDA, CDR2 SQIVND, per germline (reference sequence). The CDR3 sequence: CASSISPYRVDTEAFF. In DNA form, the CDR3 reads TGTGCCAGTAGTATATCTCCCTACAGGGTAGACACTGAAGCTTTCTTT.

The chain recombines TRBV10-2 with TRBJ2-5; D might be TRBD1 (6 bases). The DNA end is more similar to TRBJ2-7, so the J call may be wrong. The CDR3 runs 17 residues. CDR1 WSHSY and CDR2 SAAADI come from the germline V gene. This chain's CDR3 is CASSEPFRDIVQDEQYF. CDR3 nucleotide sequence: TGCGCCAGCAGTGAACCCTTCCGGGACATTGTCCAGGACGAGCAGTACTTC.

This clone was detected once. The CDR3 sequence is CARSSLAGGYNEQFF. In DNA, the CDR3 is TGTGCCAGAAGCTCATTAGCGGGGGGGTACAATGAGCAGTTCTTC. The chain recombines TRBV5-3 with TRBJ2-1; 11 nucleotides match TRBD2. TRBV5-3 has ORF status, its function being uncertain. The CDR3 length is 15 residues. V was clipped by 3 bases and J by 4 bases; unmatched bases: 3.

This chain connects TRBV19 to TRBJ2-5; D might be TRBD2 (6 bases). Germline V gives CDR1 LNHDA, CDR2 SQIVND (reference sequence). V lost 6 bases and J lost 2, with 16 bases in between. This CDR3 comprises 15 residues. CDR3 protein: CASRRTSSVQETQYF. The DNA of the CDR3 is TGTGCCAGTAGGAGGACCTCTAGCGTGCAAGAGACCCAGTACTTC.

The chain is built from TRBV5-4 and TRBJ2-2, with D possibly TRBD1 on 5 matching bases. This CDR3 spans 16 amino acids. CDR1 and CDR2 (germline): SGHNT, YYREEE (reference sequence). V dropped 4 bases and J dropped 1 base, with 14 bases sitting between them. The CDR3 DNA reads TGTGCCAGCAGCCTCGCGTCCGACAGGAACACCGGGGAGCTGTTTTTT. The encoded protein is CASSLASDRNTGELFF.

V usage is TRBV28 and J usage is TRBJ2-1, with 7 bases fitting TRBD2. Trimming took 3 bases from V and 0 from J; bases not matched to a gene: 5. The V gene's germline CDR1 is MDHEN and CDR2 SYDVKM. CDR3 length equals 16 residues. CDR3 region: CASSLLGGSSYNEQFF. The CDR3 DNA reads TGTGCCAGCAGTTTGTTAGGCGGGAGCTCCTACAATGAGCAGTTCTTC. Using reference TRBV28 and TRBJ2-1 for the parts outside the CDR3, the full variable domain is DVKVTQSSRYLVKRTGEKVFLECVQDMDHENMFWYRQDPGLGLRLIYFSYDVKMKEKGDIPEGYSVSREKKERFSLILESASTNQTSMYLCASSLLGGSSYNEQFFGPGTRLTVL.

This chain links TRBV2 with TRBJ1-4; no firm D call. V gave up 6 bases and J gave up 0 bases, with 17 bases separating them. This CDR3 has 17 residues. Per germline, CDR1 SNHLY and CDR2 FYNNEI. As DNA, the CDR3 is TGTGCCAGCAGGGACTCGATCTACTCTGCAACTAATGAAAAACTGTTTTTT. Encoded protein: CASRDSIYSATNEKLFF.

This clone was seen a few times. The DNA of the CDR3 is TGTGCCAGCAGCCCTAGAGCCCGGGGTGGCTATGGCTACACCTTC. The encoded protein is CASSPRARGGYGYTF. The chain has TRBV13 and TRBJ1-2; D not resolved. Trimming took off 5 bases at V and 4 bases at J, with 17 bases between the two ends. The CDR3 is 15 amino acids. The V gene's germline CDR1 is PRHDT and CDR2 FYEKMQ (reference sequence).

This sequence joins TRBV6-1 and TRBJ2-7, with D hard to call. The V gene lost 4 bases and the J gene lost 3 bases, with 4 bases spanning the gap. CDR1 and CDR2 (germline): MNHNS, SASEGT. This CDR3 is 11 amino acids long. The CDR3 DNA sequence: TGTGCCAGCAGTGCCCTCTACGAGCAGTACTTC. Translated, it gives CASSALYEQYF.